This T cell receptor (beta chain) was observed in a study of T cells in Graves' hyperthyroidism and ophthalmopathy. Looking at the study overall: At initial diagnosis, before any treatment had begun, peripheral blood was obtained.

Ten or more counts support this clonotype. Germline loops: CDR1 LGHDT, CDR2 YNNKEL (reference sequence). V shed 5 bases, J shed 10 bases, and the junction held 12 bases outside the gene matches. The CDR3 consists of 14 residues. It was RNA transcripts that yielded the amplified TCR beta CDR3 regions. HTBI primers were employed in a first-round RT-PCR of the TCR CDR3. Using its own MiXCR run on the multiplex PCR reads, TCRdb lists one record per CDR3 protein. The sample has fewer than 250,000 distinct CDR3 sequences; roughly 15% are singletons. This receptor was obtained from a woman between 18 and 29 years old with Graves' ophthalmopathy. This sequence joins TRBV3-1 and TRBJ1-2; TRBD1 matches at 8 bases. The source material was blood. The CDR3 spells CASSFRQGFVVYTF. CDR3 in DNA: TGTGCCAGCAGCTTCCGACAGGGGTTTGTCGTCTACACCTTC.